The entry below gives a single TCR beta chain sequence along with its context. Its antigen target is currently unknown. Base qualities are not at hand, and no much larger clone is one base apart. These data are taken from a study of CD8+ T cells in alopecia areata (dated by TCRdb to 2016 to 2019). Describing the broader study: The treated patients, all with moderate-to-severe alopecia areata, were enrolled in an open-label pilot trial of oral tofacitinib given at 5 to 10 mg twice daily. Patients received tofacitinib for 6 to 18 months and were then followed off drug for 6 months to check for delayed response and recurrence. The study used high-throughput TCRbeta sequencing to examine T cell clonal expansion in alopecia areata, in both the C3H/HeJ mouse model and human patients. On the human side, TCRbeta sequencing was run on scalp tissue and on sorted CD4+ and CD8+ peripheral blood T cells from healthy controls and from alopecia areata patients with either patchy or totalis/universalis disease. Biopsies were taken from tofacitinib-treated patients at baseline and again at 4 and 24 weeks into treatment, and several of those patients also had a later scalp biopsy. Scalp clonality was compared across normal scalp (n=4), patchy alopecia areata scalp (n=8), and alopecia totalis/universalis scalp (n=8). RNA was obtained with the PAXgene miRNA kit for fixed scalp, the miRNeasy kit for PBMCs, and the RNeasy kit for mouse skin. TCRbeta CDR3 regions were amplified by immunoSEQ multiplex PCR using 35 Vbeta forward and 13 Jbeta reverse primers.

In the paper's terms, the time point label means: baseline before oral tofacitinib. Lesional scalp punch biopsies and peripheral blood were collected from alopecia areata patients. PBMCs were separated by density centrifugation and stained for CD3, CD4 and CD8, after which CD4+ and CD8+ T cells were sorted on a FACSAria. Beyond this particular receptor, the publication reports: Lesional scalp, especially in alopecia totalis/universalis, showed higher clonality and more expanded CD8+ clones than normal scalp, suggesting antigenic drive. Unlike mouse skin, where gammadelta T cells dominate, normal human skin contains resident alphabeta T cells that get sequenced too, which complicates analysis of the scalp TCR repertoire. Shared TCR sequences between patients were less evident than in mice, which may be partly attributable to HLA diversity in the patient population.

Counted from cysteine to phenylalanine, this CDR3 has 14 amino acids. CDR3 DNA only is kept here, 42 bases in frame from base 1. CDR1 and CDR2 (MNHEY, SMNVEV) derive from the germline V gene (reference sequence). At the junction V is shortened by 3 bases and J by 8 bases; bases outside the gene matches: 8. The library was built by means of the immunoSEQ multiplex PCR assay. RNA was extracted from all samples and reverse transcribed into cDNA as template for TCR sequencing. SuperScript III was used for first-strand cDNA synthesis, primed with a 2:1 mix of oligo-dT and random hexamers. Amplification bias was assessed with a synthetic immune receptor repertoire, and residual bias was removed computationally. Turning to the authors' computational methods: Raw reads were preprocessed to remove errors, and CDR3 was defined by IMGT conventions from the conserved cysteine to phenylalanine. Clonality was calculated as 1 minus Shannon entropy normalized by log2 of the number of productive unique TCRs. Whether scalp clones were CD4 or CD8 was inferred by matching scalp TCRbeta sequences against CD4 and CD8 repertoires sorted from blood. What TCRdb holds here is the immuneACCESS table cut down to in-frame rearrangements. Part of the clones is not present; checked against another copy, under half of the missing clones reflect an unresolved V gene, and the others are unexplained. The DNA was the basis for D and trimming; V, J and clone size are from that table. The sample records 150,000 or so clones, about 90% of which are singletons. Around 15% of the sample rests with the top ten.

The sample was CD8+ T cells sorted from blood, taken at week 0. The V and J segments used are TRBV27 and TRBJ1-2, with 8 bases matching TRBD1. This clonotype was sampled from a human donor with alopecia areata. The CDR3 region reads CASSLTGVSEGYTF. The nucleotide sequence is TGTGCCAGCAGTTTGACAGGGGTTAGCGAGGGCTACACCTTC.